Presented here are 2 T cell receptor beta chains from one specimen sequenced in a study of low-dose radiotherapy and immunotherapy resistance in tumors. With TRAV- and TRBV-specific primers, first-strand cDNA was made, covering the alpha and beta chains. Using a constant-region primer together with a V-primer adapter, TCRs were subjected to 20 to 25 PCR cycles of amplification. TCRdb itself ran the reads through MiXCR, one entry per CDR3 protein. The repertoire holds just over 90,000 distinct CDR3 sequences, with roughly 19% as singletons. Time point in this sample: after trial treatment. Treatment of the sample: LDRT plus nivolumab, ipilimumab, low-dose cyclophosphamide and aspirin (RACIN trial). This specimen consisted of PBMCs, obtained after low-dose radiotherapy plus immunotherapy. These receptors originate from a female donor with ovarian cancer.

This clonotype was seen ten or more times. V gene TRBV6-2 or TRBV6-3 combines with J gene TRBJ2-7, with D possibly being TRBD2 (5 bases). CDR1 and CDR2 from the germline V gene are MNHEY and SVGEGT. The CDR3 runs 14 residues. Trimming took 6 bases from V and 3 from J, leaving 15 bases between them. The CDR3 sequence: CASSLPGVNYEQYF. The DNA for the CDR3 is TGTGCCAGCAGCTTGCCCGGGGTAAACTACGAGCAGTACTTC.

This clonotype has just one count. This chain connects TRBV5-1 to TRBJ2-1; D unresolved. The V end was cut by 4 bases, the J end by 2 bases, with 10 bases between. The CDR3 has 14 amino acids. CDR1 SGHRS and CDR2 YFSETQ come from the germline V gene. For the CDR3, the DNA is TGCGCCAGCAGCGCCGGGCCCCCCTACAATGAGCAGTTCTTC. The encoded protein is CASSAGPPYNEQFF.